These 27 T cell receptor beta chains were sequenced from one sample in a study of metastatic and nonmetastatic thyroid tumors. From the PCR reads, TCRdb re-called clones with MiXCR. This sample yields around 21,000 clones, of which under 30% are seen a single time; 70% to 75% belongs to the top ten. Treatment of any kind had been given to no patient before thyroid surgery. Sequenced sample: blood. All receptors come from a male donor with papillary thyroid cancer or a benign thyroid nodule (not recorded which). Some clones in this sample may be carry-over from other donors' samples.

This clone was observed many times. The chain is built from TRBV19 and TRBJ2-3; the match to TRBD2 covers 12 bases. The CDR3 runs to 16 residues. The V gene end was trimmed by 4 bases and the J gene end by 4 bases; junction bases not matched to a gene: 6. Germline V gene data show CDR1 as LNHDA and CDR2 as SQIVND (reference sequence). The CDR3 DNA reads TGTGCCAGTAGTACCAGGACTAGCGGGGCCCCAGATACGCAGTATTTT. Translation: CASSTRTSGAPDTQYF.

A remark on this clone: Germline is not matched at one junction end, which may reflect a read error. The rearrangement links TRBV12-3 or TRBV12-4 to TRBJ2-7; TRBD2 agrees at 10 bases. The CDR3 is 14 residues long. DNA for the CDR3: TGTGCCAGCAGACTCACTAGCGGGGACTACGATCAGAACTTC. It translates to CASRLTSGDYDQNF.

In its sample, this clone was seen many times. The genes are TRBV2 and TRBJ1-4; no clear D gene. The V and J ends lost 7 bases and 0 bases respectively, with 9 bases between them. The CDR3 has 14 residues. Germline assignment: CDR1 SNHLY and CDR2 FYNNEI. This CDR3 reads CASIAGATNEKLFF. The CDR3 DNA reads as TGTGCCAGCATAGCGGGAGCAACTAATGAAAAACTGTTTTTT.

This clone was seen only a few times. One end of the junction fails to match germline, which may point to a read error. The same CDR3 also results from other DNA sequences found in this sample. The chain employs TRBV24-1 and TRBJ1-2, with D maybe TRBD1 (6 bases). Germline V CDR1 and CDR2: KGHDR, SFDVKD. This CDR3 spans 14 amino acids. In DNA form, the CDR3 reads TGTGCCACCAGTGATGCGTCAGGGGTCTACGGATACACATTC. It specifies CATSDASGVYGYTF.

V usage is TRBV6-6 and J usage is TRBJ2-5; TRBD2 might be the D (5 bases). Trimming shortened V by 1 base and J by 3 bases, and 9 bases separated the two germline ends. Germline V gene data show CDR1 as MNHNY and CDR2 as SVGAGI (reference sequence). The CDR3 sequence is 14 residues long. CDR3 bases: TGTGCCAGCAGTTACTTACTAGGAGAAGAGACCCAGTACTTC. Translating gives CASSYLLGEETQYF.

Details on this clone: The same CDR3 can be traced to other DNA sequences in this sample. The chain recombines TRBV9 with TRBJ2-5; D is undetermined. Germline loops: CDR1 SGDLS, CDR2 YYNGEE. V gave up 0 bases and J gave up 5 bases, with 8 bases separating them. This CDR3 region has 13 residues. The CDR3 region has the DNA TGTGCCAGCAGCGTAGCAATTTCGGAGACCCAGTACTTC. It codes for CASSVAISETQYF.

This clone came up a few times. The V gene is TRBV6-6, the J gene TRBJ2-2; D is possibly TRBD1 (5 bases). The CDR3 totals 15 residues. V gave up 2 bases and J gave up 1 base, with 8 bases separating them. Germline-derived CDR1 and CDR2 are MNHNY and SVGAGI (reference sequence). The CDR3 reads CASSYGAENTGELFF. The DNA of the CDR3 is TGTGCCAGCAGTTACGGGGCAGAGAACACCGGGGAGCTGTTTTTT.

The chain combines TRBV11-2 with TRBJ1-6; 9 bases map to TRBD1. V shed 4 bases, J shed 8 bases, and the junction held 6 bases outside the gene matches. CDR3 length equals 15 residues. Germline V CDR1 and CDR2: SGHAT, FQNNGV. The DNA for the CDR3 is TGTGCCAGCAGCTCAGGACAGGGGACTCATTCACCCCTCCACTTT. This translates into CASSSGQGTHSPLHF. Filled out from reference TRBV11-2 and TRBJ1-6, the complete variable domain reads EAGVAQSPRYKIIEKRQSVAFWCNPISGHATLYWYQQILGQGPKLLIQFQNNGVVDDSQLPKDRFSAERLKGVDSTLKIQPAKLEDSAVYLCASSSGQGTHSPLHFGNGTRLTVT.

This clone was detected only a few times. This rearrangement joins TRBV6-1 to TRBJ1-6; maybe TRBD1 (5 bases). Germline V CDR1 and CDR2: MNHNS, SASEGT. The CDR3 consists of 17 residues. The V end lost 2 bases, the J end lost 6 bases, and 17 bases lay between the germline ends. The CDR3 is CASSEPGRQTRNSPLHF. In DNA form, the CDR3 reads TGTGCCAGCAGTGAACCGGGACGTCAGACCCGTAATTCACCCCTCCACTTT.

The rearrangement joins TRBV5-6 to TRBJ1-1; D might be TRBD1 (5 bases). Trimming removed 0 bases from V and 0 bases from J, with 12 bases in between. The CDR3 has 16 amino acids. Germline V CDR1 and CDR2: SGHDT, YYEEEE. The DNA for the CDR3 is TGTGCCAGCAGCTTGGGGCAGGGTTTAGTGAACACTGAAGCTTTCTTT. This encodes CASSLGQGLVNTEAFF.

This clone was counted at least ten times. The chain is built from TRBV20-1 and TRBJ1-1; 8 nucleotides align to TRBD1. Trimming at V came to 0 bases and at J to 3 bases, leaving 12 bases not matched to a gene. CDR1 DFQATT and CDR2 SNEGSKA come from the germline V gene (reference sequence). This CDR3 is 17 amino acids long. The CDR3 coding sequence is TGCAGTGCTAGAGATTTCGGACAGGGAGGTGAGGACACTGAAGCTTTCTTT. This translates into CSARDFGQGGEDTEAFF.

The chain carries TRBV20-1 and TRBJ1-2, with TRBD1 as a possible D gene (5 bases). CDR3 length: 12 residues. Germline lookup yields CDR1 DFQATT and CDR2 SNEGSKA (reference sequence). The CDR3 DNA reads TGCAGCCCGGGGGGAGGAAGCTATGGCTACACCTTC. It codes for CSPGGGSYGYTF.

This clone was seen many times. The chain recombines TRBV10-2 with TRBJ1-1; D is unresolved. V lost 7 bases, J lost 5 bases, and 11 bases lay in between. In germline, CDR1 is WSHSY, CDR2 SAAADI. The CDR3 loop spans 12 amino acids. CDR3 nucleotide sequence: TGCGCCAGCAAGTTTGGAAATACTGAAGCTTTCTTT. Amino acids: CASKFGNTEAFF.

This clone has ten or more counts. The V and J genes are TRBV7-3 and TRBJ2-1, with D possibly matching TRBD1 (6 bases). CDR1 is SGHTA, CDR2 FQGTGA, per germline. The V end lost 5 bases, the J end lost 9 bases, and 20 bases lay between the germline ends. There are 15 residues in the CDR3. CDR3 sequence: CASSPGTPPGGEQFF. DNA of the CDR3: TGTGCCAGCAGCCCCGGGACACCTCCGGGCGGTGAGCAGTTCTTC.

With regard to this clone: A much larger clonotype is one base distant, so this may be a read error. This sequence joins TRBV20-1 and TRBJ2-7, with 7 bases lining up with TRBD2. CDR1 is DFQATT and CDR2 is SNEGSKA in the germline V gene (reference sequence). The CDR3 runs to 11 residues. V dropped 6 bases and J dropped 7; count of bases not matched to a gene: 6. CDR3 loop: CSAKRGGEQYF. The CDR3 coding sequence is TGCAGTGCGAAACGGGGAGGGGAGCAGTACTTC.

J is TRBJ2-1 and V is TRBV6-4; 8 nucleotides align to TRBD2. CDR1 MRHNA and CDR2 SNTAGT come from the germline V gene. The CDR3 sequence is 15 residues long. J lost 4 bases, V lost 8 bases, and 10 bases had no gene match. Written as DNA, the CDR3 is TGTGCCAGCCAAAGGACTAGCAAAAGTTACAATGAGCAGTTCTTC. Its translation is CASQRTSKSYNEQFF.

This clone was recorded a few times. One base away lies a much larger clone, so this may be a sequencing read error. The chain has TRBV29-1 and TRBJ2-3; D gene uncertain. V lost 7 bases, J lost 4 bases, and 18 bases lay in between. Germline CDR1 and CDR2: SQVTM and ANQGSEA. CDR3 size: 14 residues. CDR3 DNA sequence: TGCAGCGGTTCCCCCCAGAGGCGCCCAGATACGCAGTATTTT. It encodes CSGSPQRRPDTQYF.

This clone was detected ten times or more. This sequence joins TRBV28 and TRBJ1-3; D ambiguous. Looked up from germline, CDR1 is MDHEN and CDR2 is SYDVKM. There are 13 residues in the CDR3. V was trimmed by 6 bases and J by 2 bases, leaving 8 bases between them. Here the CDR3 reads CASSTQPGNTIYF. CDR3 sequence (DNA): TGTGCCAGCAGCACCCAGCCTGGAAACACCATATATTTT. The full variable domain, in which reference TRBV28 and TRBJ1-3 provide the parts outside the CDR3, is DVKVTQSSRYLVKRTGEKVFLECVQDMDHENMFWYRQDPGLGLRLIYFSYDVKMKEKGDIPEGYSVSREKKERFSLILESASTNQTSMYLCASSTQPGNTIYFGEGSWLTVV.

This clone was counted at least ten times. The chain employs TRBV5-1 and TRBJ2-7, with TRBD1 identical over 9 bases. The germline CDR1 and CDR2 sequences are SGHRS and YFSETQ. The CDR3 loop spans 16 amino acids. V shed 1 base and J 3 bases; nucleotides not matched to a gene: 8. This CDR3 reads CASSLPQGARVYEQYF. Here the CDR3 DNA reads TGCGCCAGCAGCTTGCCACAGGGGGCGCGAGTCTACGAGCAGTACTTC.

This clone was observed at least ten times. The chain uses TRBV12-3 or TRBV12-4 and TRBJ2-6, with a weak D call TRBD1 (5 bases). Trimming shortened V by 6 bases and J by 2 bases, and 11 bases separated the two germline ends. This CDR3 region has 15 residues. The CDR3 DNA follows: TGTGCCAGCAGCCCTCGACAGACTGGGGCCAACGTCCTGACTTTC. This translates into CASSPRQTGANVLTF.

This clone was recorded at least ten times. The CDR3 sequence: CASSLDPYEQYF. The DNA for the CDR3 is TGTGCCAGCAGCTTAGACCCCTACGAGCAGTACTTC. The chain links TRBV11-1 to TRBJ2-7, with D uncertain. Germline V gene sequence: CDR1 SGHAT, CDR2 FQDESV (reference sequence). The ends were cut back, 1 base at V and 2 bases at J, with 3 bases in the middle. This CDR3 contains 12 residues.

The chain links TRBV5-1 to TRBJ2-7; D is unresolved. The CDR3 extends over 15 amino acids. V shed 0 bases and J shed 0 bases, with 10 bases lying between them. Germline CDR1 SGHRS, CDR2 YFSETQ. CDR3 DNA: TGCGCCAGCAGCTTGGAATCAGCTAGCTCCTACGAGCAGTACTTC. Translated, it gives CASSLESASSYEQYF.

This clone was counted many times. This chain connects TRBV24-1 to TRBJ1-2; D remains ambiguous. The CDR3 spans 17 residues. Trimming left V 3 bases short and J 2 bases short, with 18 bases between. Germline CDR1 is KGHDR and CDR2 is SFDVKD. The chain's CDR3 is CATSDGVGEGRNYGYTF. CDR3 sequence (DNA): TGTGCCACCAGTGATGGGGTTGGTGAGGGAAGGAACTATGGCTACACCTTC.

This clone is medium-sized. The chain joins TRBV15 to TRBJ1-6; D call uncertain. The CDR3 spans 16 residues. Trimming took off 1 base at V and 8 bases at J, with 15 bases between the two ends. Per the germline V gene, CDR1 is LNHNV and CDR2 is YYDKDF (reference sequence). CDR3 region: CATSRGFIQLDSPLHF. The CDR3 DNA reads as TGTGCCACCAGCAGAGGTTTTATCCAGTTGGATTCACCCCTCCACTTT.

As concerns this clone: This may be a read error, as it is one base from a much larger clone. The chain links TRBV20-1 to TRBJ2-1, with D possibly TRBD2 on 6 matching bases. V lost 0 bases to trimming and J lost 3 bases, with 15 bases between them. CDR1 and CDR2 from the germline V gene are DFQATT and SNEGSKA (reference sequence). The CDR3 has 16 amino acids. CDR3 region: CSARDLVAEDYNEQFF. The DNA for the CDR3 is TGCAGTGCTAGAGATCTCGTAGCGGAGGACTACAATGAGCAGTTCTTC.

A word on this clone: No conserved phenylalanine or tryptophan is present at the end of the CDR3, so a read error is the likely explanation. The chain uses TRBV12-3 or TRBV12-4 and TRBJ1-5; D ambiguous. The V end lost 1 base, the J end lost 10 bases, and 5 bases lay between the germline ends. The CDR3 length is 11 residues. The CDR3 DNA reads as TGTGCCAGCAGTTTAGGGCATCCCCAGCATAAT. Its translation is CASSLGHPQHN.

This clone was seen many times. The CDR3 is CASIRGGIGSPLHF. Here the CDR3 DNA reads TGTGCCAGCATTAGGGGGGGAATCGGTTCACCCCTCCACTTT. The chain has TRBV28 and TRBJ1-6, with TRBD1 as a possible D gene (6 bases). The germline V gene encodes CDR1 MDHEN and CDR2 SYDVKM. This CDR3 is 14 amino acids long. Trimming left V 7 bases short and J 9 bases short, with 16 bases between.